The 20 T cell receptor beta chains presented below share a single source sample, sequenced in a study of T cell responses to AZD1222 COVID-19 vaccine. Here immunoSEQ multiplex PCR was the method, and the copy in TCRdb shows in-frame clones only, minus some. Of about 40,000 clones listed, about 88% are singletons. This material consisted of peripheral blood, taken 28 days after the second dose of the MenACWY control vaccine. The source is an adult who received the MenACWY meningococcal vaccine as a control.

This chain joins TRBV19 and TRBJ2-7; weak D call: TRBD2 (5 bases). The germline V and J ends were trimmed by 8 bases and 5 bases, with 19 bases remaining between them. This CDR3 spans 14 amino acids. The germline CDR1 and CDR2 sequences are LNHDA and SQIVND (reference sequence). The chain's CDR3 is CASREGGNLHEQYF. Here the CDR3 DNA reads TGTGCCAGTCGGGAAGGCGGAAATCTGCACGAGCAGTACTTC. The variable domain in full, completed from reference TRBV19 and TRBJ2-7, reads DGGITQSPKYLFRKEGQNVTLSCEQNLNHDAMYWYRQDPGQGLRLIYYSQIVNDFQKGDIAEGYSVSREKKESFPLTVTSAQKNPTAFYLCASREGGNLHEQYFGPGTRLTVT.

The rearrangement links TRBV24-1 to TRBJ1-1; 8 bases agree with TRBD1. This CDR3 comprises 15 residues. V lost 4 bases and J lost 1; bases outside the gene matches: 4. Germline assignment: CDR1 KGHDR and CDR2 SFDVKD. The CDR3 spells CATSDPTGGNTEAFF. The DNA of the CDR3 is TGTGCCACCAGTGACCCTACAGGGGGGAACACTGAAGCTTTCTTT.

The V and J genes are TRBV7-9 and TRBJ2-7, with D possibly called TRBD1 or TRBD2 (6 bases each). Trimming stripped 0 bases from V and 2 bases from J, with 11 bases between. This CDR3 has 15 amino acids. Germline CDR1 is SEHNR and CDR2 is FQNEAQ (reference sequence). Here the CDR3 reads CASSLAGAGTYEQYF. The CDR3 coding sequence is TGTGCCAGCAGCTTAGCGGGGGCGGGAACCTACGAGCAGTACTTC.

The rearrangement links TRBV7-9 to TRBJ2-7; D not certain. V shed 5 bases and J shed 2 bases, with 13 bases lying between them. This CDR3 comprises 14 residues. Germline values: CDR1 SEHNR, CDR2 FQNEAQ (reference sequence). In DNA, the CDR3 is TGTGCCAGCAGCCCCCCCAGATTTCCCTACGAGCAGTACTTC. This translates into CASSPPRFPYEQYF.

This clone was found once. The V gene is TRBV5-1, the J gene TRBJ2-1, with 13 positions matching TRBD2. The J segment lost 3 bases and the V segment lost 4 bases, leaving 4 bases of the junction unmatched. Germline assignment: CDR1 SGHRS and CDR2 YFSETQ. The CDR3 is made up of 16 amino acids. The CDR3 region has the DNA TGCGCCAGCAGCATCGGACTAGCGGGAGACTACAATGAGCAGTTCTTC. It codes for CASSIGLAGDYNEQFF. The variable domain in full, completed from reference TRBV5-1 and TRBJ2-1, reads KAGVTQTPRYLIKTRGQQVTLSCSPISGHRSVSWYQQTPGQGLQFLFEYFSETQRNKGNFPGRFSGRQFSNSRSEMNVSTLELGDSALYLCASSIGLAGDYNEQFFGPGTRLTVL.

CDR3 region: CASSRTGGEEKLFF. The CDR3 DNA reads TGTGCCAGCAGCCGGACAGGGGGCGAAGAAAAACTGTTTTTT. The rearrangement joins TRBV7-2 to TRBJ1-4, with 11 bases that match TRBD1. V was clipped by 5 bases and J by 8 bases; unmatched bases: 4. Germline V gene data show CDR1 as SGHTA and CDR2 as FQGNSA. The CDR3 has 14 amino acids.

The J gene is TRBJ1-5, the V gene TRBV3-1 (or the pseudogene TRBV3-2); tentative D call: TRBD1 (5 bases). The germline V gene has CDR1 LGHDT and CDR2 YNNKEL (reference sequence). The V end lost 3 bases, the J end lost 2 bases, and 8 bases lay between the germline ends. This CDR3 contains 14 residues. The CDR3 spells CASSQRGGNQPQHF. The DNA for the CDR3 is TGTGCCAGCAGCCAGCGAGGGGGCAATCAGCCCCAGCATTTT.

The J gene is TRBJ1-3, the V gene TRBV28; a weak D match, TRBD1 (6 bases). Germline loops: CDR1 MDHEN, CDR2 SYDVKM. V shed 5 bases and J shed 2 bases, with 22 bases lying between them. This CDR3 region has 18 residues. The CDR3 loop is CASSPSLGTFIAGNTIYF. The CDR3 coding sequence is TGTGCCAGCAGTCCCTCGTTAGGGACATTCATCGCTGGAAACACCATATATTTT. Variable domain in full (rest from reference TRBV28 and TRBJ1-3): DVKVTQSSRYLVKRTGEKVFLECVQDMDHENMFWYRQDPGLGLRLIYFSYDVKMKEKGDIPEGYSVSREKKERFSLILESASTNQTSMYLCASSPSLGTFIAGNTIYFGEGSWLTVV.

The V gene is TRBV24-1, the J gene TRBJ2-3; a weak D match, TRBD2 (5 bases). Looked up from germline, CDR1 is KGHDR and CDR2 is SFDVKD. The CDR3 sequence is 16 residues long. V lost 1 base and J lost 1, with 11 bases in between. The CDR3 is CATSDLQRAGTDTQYF. CDR3 DNA: TGTGCCACCAGTGATTTACAGAGGGCGGGCACAGATACGCAGTATTTT.

J is TRBJ2-1 and V is TRBV19, with D perhaps matching TRBD1 or TRBD2 (5 bases each). CDR3 size: 14 residues. The germline V gene has CDR1 LNHDA and CDR2 SQIVND (reference sequence). V gave up 10 bases and J gave up 1 base, with 14 bases separating them. The CDR3 DNA reads as TGTGCCACCACGAGGGACCGATCCTACAATGAGCAGTTCTTC. Residues: CATTRDRSYNEQFF.

V is TRBV5-4 and J is TRBJ2-2; a weak D match, TRBD2 (6 bases). The CDR3 totals 15 residues. Germline CDR1 and CDR2: SGHNT and YYREEE (reference sequence). V dropped 4 bases and J dropped 4 bases, with 14 bases sitting between them. The CDR3 DNA follows: TGTGCCAGCAGCCCCCGACTAGGTGTCACCGGGGAGCTGTTTTTT. It specifies CASSPRLGVTGELFF.

The chain links TRBV28 to TRBJ1-5; a possible D gene is TRBD1 (5 bases). The V and J ends lost 2 bases and 6 bases respectively, with 17 bases between them. Germline CDR1 is MDHEN and CDR2 is SYDVKM. This CDR3 comprises 16 residues. The CDR3 sequence: CASSLGGARAVQPQHF. The CDR3 nucleotides are TGTGCCAGCAGTTTAGGTGGGGCCCGGGCAGTTCAGCCCCAGCATTTT.

This chain connects TRBV11-2 to TRBJ2-2, with unresolved D. The V gene lost 5 bases and the J gene lost 1 base, with 23 bases spanning the gap. Per germline, CDR1 SGHAT and CDR2 FQNNGV. The CDR3 loop spans 19 amino acids. The CDR3 DNA follows: TGTGCCAGCAGCCACCTTACCTCAATGAGGCGGAGGAACACCGGGGAGCTGTTTTTT. Translation gives CASSHLTSMRRRNTGELFF.

The CDR3 nucleotides read TGTGCCAGCAGCCCTTTTGGGGGACTCGCCAAAAACATTCAGTACTTC. This encodes CASSPFGGLAKNIQYF. The V and J genes are TRBV5-5 and TRBJ2-4; D possibly corresponds to TRBD2 (6 bases). CDR1 SGHKS and CDR2 YYEKEE come from the germline V gene (reference sequence). The germline V and J ends were trimmed by 4 bases and 1 base, with 15 bases remaining between them. The CDR3 has 16 amino acids.

CDR3 region: CASSVGPERDTQYF. The CDR3 DNA is TGTGCCAGCAGCGTAGGTCCCGAGCGGGATACGCAGTATTTT. The chain links TRBV9 to TRBJ2-3; D may be TRBD2 (5 bases). The V end was cut by 0 bases, the J end by 6 bases, with 11 bases between. The CDR3 extends over 14 amino acids. Germline values: CDR1 SGDLS, CDR2 YYNGEE.

This rearrangement joins TRBV21-1 to TRBJ1-2. TRBV21-1 is reported as a pseudogene. The CDR3 runs to 17 residues. CDR3 sequence: CASSKAVEQVPGGGYTF. As DNA, the CDR3 is TGTGCCAGCAGCAAAGCGGTGGAGCAAGTCCCCGGCGGGGGCTACACCTTC.

The CDR3 sequence is CASSLSSQGDYGYTF. The CDR3 DNA is TGTGCCAGCAGCTTATCTTCTCAGGGGGACTATGGCTACACCTTC. The chain uses TRBV7-6 and TRBJ1-2; TRBD1 agrees at 7 bases. Germline V CDR1 and CDR2: SGHVS, FNYEAQ. The CDR3 length is 15 residues. J lost 3 bases, V lost 2 bases, and 6 bases had no gene match.

The chain couples TRBV9 to TRBJ2-2, with D possibly TRBD1 on 6 matching bases. V dropped 0 bases and J dropped 3 bases, with 9 bases sitting between them. The CDR3 has 15 amino acids. The V gene's germline CDR1 is SGDLS and CDR2 YYNGEE. The CDR3 loop reads CASSVGAGDTGELFF. The CDR3 coding sequence is TGTGCCAGCAGCGTAGGGGCAGGGGACACCGGGGAGCTGTTTTTT.

This chain connects TRBV24-1 to TRBJ1-2; D is unclear. Germline V CDR1 and CDR2: KGHDR, SFDVKD. V lost 6 bases, J lost 4 bases, and 8 bases lay in between. The CDR3 consists of 12 residues. CDR3 protein: CATSSPSYGYTF. The DNA of the CDR3 is TGTGCCACCAGTTCCCCCTCCTATGGCTACACCTTC.

The chain recombines TRBV27 with TRBJ2-2; TRBD2 might be the D (5 bases). The CDR3 sequence is 14 residues long. Germline V CDR1 and CDR2: MNHEY, SMNVEV (reference sequence). V dropped 6 bases and J dropped 1 base, with 9 bases sitting between them. The CDR3 reads CASRVLGNTGELFF. CDR3 nucleotides: TGTGCCAGCAGGGTACTAGGGAACACCGGGGAGCTGTTTTTT.